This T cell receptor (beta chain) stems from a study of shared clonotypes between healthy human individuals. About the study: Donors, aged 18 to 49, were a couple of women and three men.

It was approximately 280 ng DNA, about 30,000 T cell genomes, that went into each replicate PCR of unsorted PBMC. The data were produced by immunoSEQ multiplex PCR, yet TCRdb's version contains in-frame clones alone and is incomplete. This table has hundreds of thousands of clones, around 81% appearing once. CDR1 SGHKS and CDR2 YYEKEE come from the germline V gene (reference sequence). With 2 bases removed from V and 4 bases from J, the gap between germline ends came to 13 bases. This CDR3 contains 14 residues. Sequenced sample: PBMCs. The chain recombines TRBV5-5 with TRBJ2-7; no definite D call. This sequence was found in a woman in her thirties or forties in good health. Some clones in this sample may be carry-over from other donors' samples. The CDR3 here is CASSFGTLRYEQYF. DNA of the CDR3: TGTGCCAGCAGCTTTGGTACACTACGGTACGAGCAGTACTTC.